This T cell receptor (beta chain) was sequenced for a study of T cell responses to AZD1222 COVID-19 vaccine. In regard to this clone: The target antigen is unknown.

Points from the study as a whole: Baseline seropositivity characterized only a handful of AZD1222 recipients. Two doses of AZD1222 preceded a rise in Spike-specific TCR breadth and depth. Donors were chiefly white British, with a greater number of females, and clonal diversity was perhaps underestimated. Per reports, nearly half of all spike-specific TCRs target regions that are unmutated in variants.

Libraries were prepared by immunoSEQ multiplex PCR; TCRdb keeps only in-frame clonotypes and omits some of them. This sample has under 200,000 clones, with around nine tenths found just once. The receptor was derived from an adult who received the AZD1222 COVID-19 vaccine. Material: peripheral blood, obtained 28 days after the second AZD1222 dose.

CDR3 DNA: TGTGCCAGCAGCGCCGGACTAGCGGGGGGAGAGTTCTTC. Its translation: CASSAGLAGGEFF. The chain couples TRBV11-2 to TRBJ2-1; TRBD2 matches 14 bases. This CDR3 comprises 13 residues. Germline V gene lookup returns CDR1 SGHAT and CDR2 FQNNGV. V trimming: 5 bases; J trimming: 14 bases; junction bases outside the gene matches: 5.